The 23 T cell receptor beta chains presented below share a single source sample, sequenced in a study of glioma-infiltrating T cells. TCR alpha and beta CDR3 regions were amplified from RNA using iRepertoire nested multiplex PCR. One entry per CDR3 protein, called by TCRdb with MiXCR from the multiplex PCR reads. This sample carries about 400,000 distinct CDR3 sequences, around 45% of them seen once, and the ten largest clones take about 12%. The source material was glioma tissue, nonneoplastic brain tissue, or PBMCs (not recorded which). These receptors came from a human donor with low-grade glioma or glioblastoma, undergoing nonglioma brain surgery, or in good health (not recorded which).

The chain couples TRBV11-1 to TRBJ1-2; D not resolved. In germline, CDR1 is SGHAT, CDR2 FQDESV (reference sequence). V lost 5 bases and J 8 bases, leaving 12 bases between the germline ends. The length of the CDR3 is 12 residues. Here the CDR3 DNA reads TGTGCCAGCAGCCCCAGACATGTCGGCTACACCTTC. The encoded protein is CASSPRHVGYTF.

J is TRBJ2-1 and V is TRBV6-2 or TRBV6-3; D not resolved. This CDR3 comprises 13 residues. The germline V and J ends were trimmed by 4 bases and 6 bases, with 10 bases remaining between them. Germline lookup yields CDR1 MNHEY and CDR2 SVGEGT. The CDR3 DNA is TGTGCCAGCAGTTTTCGGACCTCCAATGAGCAGTTCTTC. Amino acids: CASSFRTSNEQFF.

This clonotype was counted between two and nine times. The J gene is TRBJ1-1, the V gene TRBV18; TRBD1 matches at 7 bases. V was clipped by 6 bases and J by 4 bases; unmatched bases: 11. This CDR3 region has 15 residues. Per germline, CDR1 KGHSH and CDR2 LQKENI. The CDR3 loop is CASSETGSVVTEAFF. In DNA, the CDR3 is TGTGCCAGCTCCGAGACAGGGTCGGTAGTCACTGAAGCTTTCTTT.

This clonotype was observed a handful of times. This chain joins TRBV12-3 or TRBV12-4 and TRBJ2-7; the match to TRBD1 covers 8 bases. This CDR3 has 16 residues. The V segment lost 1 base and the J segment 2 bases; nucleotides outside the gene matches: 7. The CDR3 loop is CASSLGLNRGAYEQYF. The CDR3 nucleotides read TGTGCCAGCAGTTTAGGGCTCAACAGGGGGGCCTACGAGCAGTACTTC.

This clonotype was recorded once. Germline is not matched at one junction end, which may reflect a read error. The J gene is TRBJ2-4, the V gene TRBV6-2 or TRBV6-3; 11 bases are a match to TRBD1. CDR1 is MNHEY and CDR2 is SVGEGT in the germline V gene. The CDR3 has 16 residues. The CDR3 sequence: CASSWDRGFTENIQCF. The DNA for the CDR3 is TGTGCCAGCAGCTGGGACAGGGGGTTTACGGAAAACATTCAGTGCTTC.

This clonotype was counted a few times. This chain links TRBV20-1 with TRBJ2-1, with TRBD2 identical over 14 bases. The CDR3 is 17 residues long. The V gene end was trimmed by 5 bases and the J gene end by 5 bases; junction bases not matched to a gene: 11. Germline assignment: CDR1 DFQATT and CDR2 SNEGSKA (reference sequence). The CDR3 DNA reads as TGCAGTGCTCCCAGGGGACTAGCGGGAGCACAACACAATGAGCAGTTCTTC. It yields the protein CSAPRGLAGAQHNEQFF.

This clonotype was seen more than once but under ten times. CDR3 sequence reads: CASRVFQETQYF. The CDR3 nucleotides read TGTGCCAGCAGGGTTTTCCAAGAGACCCAGTACTTC. The gene calls are TRBV5-5 and TRBJ2-5; D is unclear. Trimming removed 5 bases at V and 1 base at J, with 6 bases between. Germline CDR1 is SGHKS and CDR2 is YYEKEE (reference sequence). The CDR3 is made up of 12 amino acids.

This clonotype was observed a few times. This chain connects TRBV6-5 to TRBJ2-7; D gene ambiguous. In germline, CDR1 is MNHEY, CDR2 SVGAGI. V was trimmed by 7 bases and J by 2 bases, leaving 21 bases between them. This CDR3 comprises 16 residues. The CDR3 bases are TGTGCCAGCACCCCAAACCGGGCCGGAAGCACCTACGAGCAGTACTTC. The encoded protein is CASTPNRAGSTYEQYF.

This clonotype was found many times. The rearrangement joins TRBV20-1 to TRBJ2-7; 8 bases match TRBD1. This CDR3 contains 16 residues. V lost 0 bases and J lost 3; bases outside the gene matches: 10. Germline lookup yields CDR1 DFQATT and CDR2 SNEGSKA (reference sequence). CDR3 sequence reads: CSARETTGGKIYEQYF. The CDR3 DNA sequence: TGCAGTGCTAGAGAAACAACAGGGGGAAAGATCTACGAGCAGTACTTC.

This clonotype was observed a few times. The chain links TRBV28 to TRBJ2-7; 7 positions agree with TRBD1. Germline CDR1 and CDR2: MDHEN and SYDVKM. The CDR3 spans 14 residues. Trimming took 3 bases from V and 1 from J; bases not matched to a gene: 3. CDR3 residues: CASSFSDRSYEQYF. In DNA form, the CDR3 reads TGTGCCAGCAGTTTCTCGGACAGGTCCTACGAGCAGTACTTC.

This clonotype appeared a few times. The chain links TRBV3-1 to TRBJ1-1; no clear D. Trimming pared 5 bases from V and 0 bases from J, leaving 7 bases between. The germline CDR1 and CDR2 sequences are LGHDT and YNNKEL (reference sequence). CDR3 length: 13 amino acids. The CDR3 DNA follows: TGTGCCAGCAGCTACTATCTGAACACTGAAGCTTTCTTT. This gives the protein CASSYYLNTEAFF.

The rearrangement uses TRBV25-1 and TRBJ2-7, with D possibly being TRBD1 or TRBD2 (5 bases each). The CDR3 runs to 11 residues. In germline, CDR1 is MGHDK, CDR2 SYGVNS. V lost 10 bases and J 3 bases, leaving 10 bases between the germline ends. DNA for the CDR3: TGTGCCACCTTGAGGGGCTACGAGCAGTACTTC. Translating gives CATLRGYEQYF.

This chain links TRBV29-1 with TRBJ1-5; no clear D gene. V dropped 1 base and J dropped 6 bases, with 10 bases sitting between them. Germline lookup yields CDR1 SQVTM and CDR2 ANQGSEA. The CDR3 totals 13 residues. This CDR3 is CSVEGEGRQPQHF. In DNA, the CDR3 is TGCAGCGTTGAAGGGGAGGGCCGTCAGCCCCAGCATTTT.

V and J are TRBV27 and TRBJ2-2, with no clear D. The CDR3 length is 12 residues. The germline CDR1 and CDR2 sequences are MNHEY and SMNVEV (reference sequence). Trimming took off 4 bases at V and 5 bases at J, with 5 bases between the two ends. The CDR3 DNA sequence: TGTGCCAGCAGTTGGGGAACCGGGGAGCTGTTTTTT. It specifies CASSWGTGELFF.

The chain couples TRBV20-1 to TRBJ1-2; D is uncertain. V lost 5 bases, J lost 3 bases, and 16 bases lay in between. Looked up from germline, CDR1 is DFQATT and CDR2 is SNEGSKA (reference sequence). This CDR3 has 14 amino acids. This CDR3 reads CSALDIDRDYGYTF. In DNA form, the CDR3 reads TGCAGTGCTCTCGACATAGATCGGGACTATGGCTACACCTTC.

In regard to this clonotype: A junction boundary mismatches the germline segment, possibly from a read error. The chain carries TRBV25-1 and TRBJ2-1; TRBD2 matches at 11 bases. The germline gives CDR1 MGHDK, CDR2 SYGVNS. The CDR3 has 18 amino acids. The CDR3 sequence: CASSFPGLAGGLYNKQFF. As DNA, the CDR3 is TGTGCCAGCAGTTTTCCTGGCCTAGCGGGGGGCTTATACAATAAGCAGTTCTTC.

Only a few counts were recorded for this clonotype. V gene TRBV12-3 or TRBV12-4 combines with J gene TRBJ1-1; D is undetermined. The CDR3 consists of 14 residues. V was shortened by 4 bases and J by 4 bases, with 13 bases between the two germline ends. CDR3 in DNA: TGTGCCAGCAGTTACAATCTTTGGCTCACTGAAGCTTTCTTT. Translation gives CASSYNLWLTEAFF.

In DNA, the CDR3 is TGTGCCAGTAGTACCCGGCGGAGAATGAACACTGAAGCTTTCTTT. It specifies CASSTRRRMNTEAFF. This rearrangement joins TRBV19 to TRBJ1-1; D is uncertain. This CDR3 is 15 amino acids long. Germline-derived CDR1 and CDR2 are LNHDA and SQIVND (reference sequence). Trimming removed 4 bases from V and 0 bases from J, with 12 bases in between.

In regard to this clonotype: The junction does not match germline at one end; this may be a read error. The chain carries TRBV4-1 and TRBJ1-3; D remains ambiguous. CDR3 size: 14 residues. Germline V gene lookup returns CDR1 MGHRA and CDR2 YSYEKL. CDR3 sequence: CASSQDSSGNTIHF. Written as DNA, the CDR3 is TGCGCCAGCAGCCAAGACAGCTCTGGAAACACCATACATTTT.

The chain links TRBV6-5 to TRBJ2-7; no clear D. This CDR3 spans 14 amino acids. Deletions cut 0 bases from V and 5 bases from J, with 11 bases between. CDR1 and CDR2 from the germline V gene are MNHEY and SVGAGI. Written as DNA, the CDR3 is TGTGCCAGCAGTTACTCGTTTGGTGGACACGAGCAGTACTTC. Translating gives CASSYSFGGHEQYF.

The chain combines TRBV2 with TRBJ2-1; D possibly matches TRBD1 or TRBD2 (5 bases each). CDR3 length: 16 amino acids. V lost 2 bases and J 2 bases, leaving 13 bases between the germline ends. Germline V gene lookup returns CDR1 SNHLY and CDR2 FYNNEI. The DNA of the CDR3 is TGTGCCAGCAGTGAACACGGGACCGAAACCTACAATGAGCAGTTCTTC. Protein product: CASSEHGTETYNEQFF. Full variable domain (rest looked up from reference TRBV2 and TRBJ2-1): EPEVTQTPSHQVTQMGQEVILRCVPISNHLYFYWYRQILGQKVEFLVSFYNNEISEKSEIFDDQFSVERPDGSNFTLKIRSTKLEDSAMYFCASSEHGTETYNEQFFGPGTRLTVL.

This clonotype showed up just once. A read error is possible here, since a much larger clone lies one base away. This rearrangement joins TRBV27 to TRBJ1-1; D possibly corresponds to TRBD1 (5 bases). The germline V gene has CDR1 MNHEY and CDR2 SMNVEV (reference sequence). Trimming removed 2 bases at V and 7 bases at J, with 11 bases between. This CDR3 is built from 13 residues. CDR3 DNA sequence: TGTGCCAGCAGTTTAGGGGGATGGAGTGAAGCTTTCTTT. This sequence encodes CASSLGGWSEAFF.

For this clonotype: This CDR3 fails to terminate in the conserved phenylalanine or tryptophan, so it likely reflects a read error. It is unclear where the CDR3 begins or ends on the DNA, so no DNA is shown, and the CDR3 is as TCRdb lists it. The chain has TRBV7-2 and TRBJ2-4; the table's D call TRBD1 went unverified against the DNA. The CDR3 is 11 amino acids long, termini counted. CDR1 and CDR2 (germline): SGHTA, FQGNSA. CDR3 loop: CASSPQGIPYS.